This paragraph reports one T cell receptor (beta chain). The target of this receptor is not known. Base qualities are not at hand, and no much larger clone is one base apart. The immunoSEQ Assay, a bias-controlled multiplex PCR, was used to amplify TCRbeta CDR3 regions from genomic DNA. Per the source publication's procedure: The number of nucleated cells in each sample was estimated by amplification of reference gene primers within the assay. Sequence reads were collapsed and filtered to measure the absolute abundance of every unique TCRbeta CDR3 rearrangement. For each sample, productive Simpson clonality was calculated as the square root of Simpson's diversity index over productive rearrangements. TCRdb carries this immuneACCESS record with in-frame sequences only. Its versions omit some clonotypes, under half of them owing to an unresolved V gene in the studies checked, with the rest unexplained. The DNA gave D and trimming, while V, J and clone size come from that table. For this sample there are about 36,000 clones; around 84% appear just once. Jointly, the top ten make up approximately 1.6% of the sample.

The data stem from a study of blood T cell repertoires in COVID-19 (dated by TCRdb to 2018 to 2020). Study-wide context: Collaborator samples came from the United States, Italy and Spain and covered acute and convalescent phases of COVID-19. The material from the prospective study consisted of cDNA or gDNA derived from T cells, B-cell-depleted T cells, or PBMCs. Subjects who had been exposed to COVID-19, were actively infected with it, or had recovered from it provided the deeply sampled blood TCRbeta repertoires that made up the dataset. The repertoires were released in a freely available public database intended as a resource for research on the immune response to SARS-CoV-2. The samples were drawn from the first 160 participants of the ongoing ImmuneRACE study and from more than 1,000 subjects provided by 6 global collaborators. A de-identified subject ID, COVID-19 status, age in years and sex were almost always included in the sample metadata. Where HLA class I and class II types were available, the types were taken from metadata supplied by the sample provider, not from assay-based typing. The research as a whole found: Clinical and demographic metadata were provided uncurated, with the amount varying by source and participant.

Unmatched junction bases come to 5, with V trimmed by 4 bases and J by 4 bases. From the germline V gene (reference sequence), CDR1 is LNHNV and CDR2 is YYDKDF. Including the terminal cysteine and phenylalanine, the CDR3 comprises 14 residues. The read is trimmed to its CDR3 DNA, 42 bases read in frame from base 1. One collaborating source in Seattle enrolled patients during active infection and followed them longitudinally through the course of disease. Each collaborating institution followed its own protocols to collect whole blood in K2EDTA tubes. For TCRbeta analysis, collaborators shipped samples in one of three forms: frozen whole blood, isolated PBMCs, or DNA extracted from either of those sample types.

The TCR comes from a man in his fifties or sixties with COVID-19, enrolled during active disease. The sample consisted of peripheral blood. The V gene is TRBV15 and the J gene is TRBJ2-7, with TRBD1 matching 9 junction bases. The sequenced DNA: TGTGCCACCAGCACCGGGACAGGGATTTACGAGCAGTACTTC. Its protein product is CATSTGTGIYEQYF.